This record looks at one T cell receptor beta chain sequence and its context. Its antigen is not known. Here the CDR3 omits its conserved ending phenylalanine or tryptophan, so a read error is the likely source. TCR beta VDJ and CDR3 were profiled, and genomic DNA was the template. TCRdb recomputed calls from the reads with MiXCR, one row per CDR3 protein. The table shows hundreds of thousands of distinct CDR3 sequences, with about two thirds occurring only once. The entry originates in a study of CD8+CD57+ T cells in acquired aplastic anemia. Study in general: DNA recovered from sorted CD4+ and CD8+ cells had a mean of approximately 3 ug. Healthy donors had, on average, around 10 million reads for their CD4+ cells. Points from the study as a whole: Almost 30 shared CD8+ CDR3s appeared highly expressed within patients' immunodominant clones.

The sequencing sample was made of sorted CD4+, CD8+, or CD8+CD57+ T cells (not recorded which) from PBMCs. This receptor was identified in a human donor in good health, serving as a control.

CDR3 sequence: CASNEAGVRSTQYS. DNA of the CDR3: TGTGCCAGCAACGAGGCGGGGGTCCGTAGTACGCAGTATTCT. The genes are TRBV19 and TRBJ2-3, with 7 bases that match TRBD2. The length of the CDR3 is 14 residues. V dropped 9 bases and J dropped 8; count of bases not matched to a gene: 14. Germline V lookup: CDR1 LNHDA, CDR2 SQIVND (reference sequence).